This T cell receptor (beta chain) was found in a study of post-analysis software for immune sequencing data. This clonotype was picked up a small number of times. Antigen specificity is unknown. Notes on the study in general: TRBV5-6, TRBV5-1 and TRBV20-1 belonged to a set of about 5 TRBV segments that were more frequent in patients than controls.

CDR1 and CDR2 (germline): SGHTS, YDEGEE. The CDR3 consists of 18 residues. Trimming at V came to 7 bases and at J to 0 bases, leaving 13 bases not matched to a gene. cDNA libraries of TCR beta carried unique molecular identifiers. One entry per CDR3 protein, called by TCRdb with MiXCR from the PCR reads. The data hold over 700,000 distinct CDR3 sequences, with less than 35% observed a single time. The source material was blood. The receptor was isolated from a girl between 10 and 17 years old with multiple sclerosis. The rearrangement uses TRBV5-8 and TRBJ2-1; 10 bases are a match to TRBD2. CDR3 in DNA: TGTGCCAGCGACGGACTAGCGGACGCACCGAGCTCCTACAATGAGCAGTTCTTC. Protein product: CASDGLADAPSSYNEQFF.